One and the same sample provided the 10 T cell receptor beta chains below, sequenced in a study of blood T cell repertoires in COVID-19. Data came from immunoSEQ multiplex PCR; TCRdb stores just in-frame clones and leaves some out. The sample has roughly 180,000 clones, 60% to 85% seen once. Input material: peripheral blood. These receptors were collected from a woman aged 45-65 years with active or convalescent COVID-19.

The chain combines TRBV30 with TRBJ1-5, with TRBD1 matching over 11 bases. The CDR3 is 14 amino acids. Germline V gives CDR1 GTSNPN, CDR2 SVGIG (reference sequence). V was clipped by 3 bases and J by 6 bases; unmatched bases: 4. CDR3 protein: CAWSGQGASQPQHF. The CDR3, as DNA: TGTGCCTGGAGCGGACAGGGGGCAAGTCAGCCCCAGCATTTT. Together with reference TRBV30 and TRBJ1-5, the CDR3 gives the full variable domain: SQTIHQWPATLVQPVGSPLSLECTVEGTSNPNLYWYRQAAGRGLQLLFYSVGIGQISSEVPQNLSASRPQDRQFILSSKKLLLSDSGFYLCAWSGQGASQPQHFGDGTRLSIL.

V is TRBV28 and J is TRBJ1-2; D may be TRBD1 (5 bases). Germline V CDR1 and CDR2: MDHEN, SYDVKM. The CDR3 sequence is 15 residues long. Trimming took off 5 bases at V and 4 bases at J, with 17 bases between the two ends. CDR3 loop: CASSPAETGGYGYTF. CDR3 in DNA: TGTGCCAGCAGTCCCGCAGAAACCGGGGGCTATGGCTACACCTTC.

The chain links TRBV13 to TRBJ2-1, with D unresolved. Germline V gene data show CDR1 as PRHDT and CDR2 as FYEKMQ (reference sequence). The CDR3 has 14 residues. V was clipped by 1 base and J by 4 bases, with 8 bases between them. CDR3 sequence: CASSLVTGYNEQFF. In nucleotides, the CDR3 is TGTGCCAGCAGCTTAGTTACGGGTTACAATGAGCAGTTCTTC.

The V call is TRBV13, the J call TRBJ1-2, with D unclear. Trimming removed 2 bases at V and 6 bases at J, with 7 bases between. Germline lookup yields CDR1 PRHDT and CDR2 FYEKMQ (reference sequence). CDR3 length: 12 residues. CDR3 coding DNA: TGTGCCAGCAGCTTATCCCAGGATGGCTACACCTTC. Its translation: CASSLSQDGYTF. Looking up the rest from reference TRBV13 and TRBJ1-2 gives the full variable domain: AAGVIQSPRHLIKEKRETATLKCYPIPRHDTVYWYQQGPGQDPQFLISFYEKMQSDKGSIPDRFSAQQFSDYHSELNMSSLELGDSALYFCASSLSQDGYTFGSGTRLTVV.

This chain connects TRBV28 to TRBJ2-6; D gene uncertain. V was clipped by 3 bases and J by 0 bases, with 3 bases between them. The length of the CDR3 is 14 residues. In germline, CDR1 is MDHEN, CDR2 SYDVKM. The CDR3 here is CASSFSSGANVLTF. In DNA form, the CDR3 reads TGTGCCAGCAGTTTCAGCTCTGGGGCCAACGTCCTGACTTTC.

The table lists this clone with a count of one. The chain carries TRBV7-6 and TRBJ2-1, with 7 bases aligning to TRBD2. Germline assignment: CDR1 SGHVS and CDR2 FNYEAQ. Losses at the gene ends were 1 base for V and 4 bases for J; bases not matched to a gene: 4. This CDR3 region has 15 residues. This chain's CDR3 is CASSLGGTTYNEQFF. The CDR3 DNA is TGTGCCAGCAGCTTAGGCGGGACTACTTACAATGAGCAGTTCTTC.

There are a few counts of this clone. The gene calls are TRBV6-6 and TRBJ1-3; D not resolved. The V gene's germline CDR1 is MNHNY and CDR2 SVGAGI (reference sequence). V lost 2 bases, J lost 1 base, and 9 bases lay in between. The CDR3 runs to 15 residues. Written as DNA, the CDR3 is TGTGCCAGCAGTTACCCTTTAGTTTCTGGAAACACCATATATTTT. It specifies CASSYPLVSGNTIYF.

V is TRBV28 and J is TRBJ1-4; D is unresolved. CDR1 is MDHEN and CDR2 is SYDVKM in the germline V gene. The CDR3 is made up of 16 amino acids. Trimming cost V 2 bases and J 8 bases, with 18 bases left between them. The CDR3 bases are TGTGCCAGCAGTTTAGGCGGCCGGGGAGGTTTGGAAAAACTGTTTTTT. It yields the protein CASSLGGRGGLEKLFF.

The CDR3 region has the DNA TGCAGCGTTGCACAGGGGAATGAGCAGTTCTTC. This translates into CSVAQGNEQFF. The chain employs TRBV29-1 and TRBJ2-1; 7 nucleotides match TRBD1. Germline V gives CDR1 SQVTM, CDR2 ANQGSEA. There are 11 residues in the CDR3. V gave up 4 bases and J gave up 7 bases; unmatched junction bases: 1.

The chain links TRBV6-6 to TRBJ1-5; D is ambiguous. CDR1 MNHNY and CDR2 SVGAGI come from the germline V gene (reference sequence). Trimming stripped 2 bases from V and 2 bases from J, with 10 bases between. CDR3 length: 15 amino acids. The CDR3 DNA is TGTGCCAGCAGTTACGAGGAAGTAGGCAATCAGCCCCAGCATTTT. Protein product: CASSYEEVGNQPQHF.